The 5 T cell receptor beta chains in this list originate from one sample, sequenced in a study of CD8 T cells in ankylosing spondylitis. Study observations and caveats: A TCR beta motif of about eight highly homologous variants appeared characteristic of ankylosing spondylitis blood.

No antigen has been identified for these receptors. Using its own MiXCR run on the 5' RACE reads, TCRdb lists one record per CDR3 protein. The sample gives some 800,000 distinct CDR3 sequences, approximately 10% of which show up once; approximately 0.5% is in the top ten. Sequencing input: blood, either unsorted or a sorted T cell fraction (not recorded which). All receptors come from a male donor with ankylosing spondylitis.

The chain carries TRBV5-6 and TRBJ2-1; weak D call: TRBD2 (5 bases). Looked up from germline, CDR1 is SGHDT and CDR2 is YYEEEE. CDR3 length: 16 amino acids. The V end was cut by 2 bases, the J end by 3 bases, with 15 bases between. As DNA, the CDR3 is TGTGCCAGCAGCTTCCGAGGGCAGATTGACTACAATGAGCAGTTCTTC. Encoded protein: CASSFRGQIDYNEQFF.

This clonotype was observed many times. The chain recombines TRBV29-1 with TRBJ1-2; D is undetermined. The germline CDR1 and CDR2 sequences are SQVTM and ANQGSEA. The CDR3 loop spans 12 amino acids. The V end lost 6 bases, the J end lost 0 bases, and 8 bases lay between the germline ends. The CDR3, as DNA: TGCAGCGTGGACCTTGCTAACTATGGCTACACCTTC. Its translation: CSVDLANYGYTF.

This clonotype has more than one count but fewer than ten. This chain uses TRBV20-1 with TRBJ2-7; D not resolved. With 0 bases removed from V and 9 bases from J, the gap between germline ends came to 6 bases. Germline CDR1 is DFQATT and CDR2 is SNEGSKA (reference sequence). This CDR3 contains 10 residues. The CDR3 sequence is CSARERWQYF. Written as DNA, the CDR3 is TGCAGTGCTAGAGAGCGGTGGCAGTACTTC.

The chain links TRBV12-3 or TRBV12-4 to TRBJ2-5, with 7 bases that match TRBD1. The trim removed 4 bases at V and 3 bases at J, leaving 5 bases unmatched. This CDR3 contains 14 residues. The CDR3 region is CASSSFGTEETQYF. The CDR3 DNA follows: TGTGCCAGCAGTTCTTTTGGGACAGAAGAGACCCAGTACTTC.

This clonotype was counted a few times. The chain employs TRBV20-1 and TRBJ1-1; tentative D call: TRBD1 (6 bases). V dropped 0 bases and J dropped 1 base, with 12 bases sitting between them. CDR3 length equals 15 residues. Germline CDR1 and CDR2: DFQATT and SNEGSKA (reference sequence). CDR3 bases: TGCAGTGCTAGAGATCAAAGGGGACAGAACACTGAAGCTTTCTTT. Protein: CSARDQRGQNTEAFF.